The 8 T cell receptor beta chains below all came from one sample that was sequenced in a study of Ad26.COV2.S vaccination and SARS-CoV-2 variants. Generated by immunoSEQ multiplex PCR, the TCRdb table keeps only in-frame clones and is missing some. The sample has more than 150,000 clones, about 83% seen once. The starting material was peripheral blood, obtained after recovery from COVID-19. Receptor source: a human donor who had recovered from COVID-19.

This sequence joins TRBV28 and TRBJ1-1, with TRBD1 matching over 9 bases. Germline-derived CDR1 and CDR2 are MDHEN and SYDVKM. Trimming removed 6 bases from V and 1 base from J; junction bases left unmatched: 3. This CDR3 spans 14 amino acids. For the CDR3, the DNA is TGTGCCAGCAGGTTGACAGGGGGGAACACTGAAGCTTTCTTT. It yields the protein CASRLTGGNTEAFF.

The chain is built from TRBV7-9 and TRBJ2-2; 9 bases are a match to TRBD1. Germline V gene sequence: CDR1 SEHNR, CDR2 FQNEAQ (reference sequence). Trimming removed 4 bases from V and 7 bases from J; junction bases left unmatched: 10. The CDR3 covers 16 residues. The CDR3 DNA is TGTGCCAGCAGCTCATCCGGGACAGGGATCAGCGGGGAGCTGTTTTTT. This translates into CASSSSGTGISGELFF.

V usage is TRBV3-1 (or the pseudogene TRBV3-2) and J usage is TRBJ1-3; D unresolved. The CDR3 is made up of 15 amino acids. The V gene's germline CDR1 is LGHDT and CDR2 YNNKEL (reference sequence). V lost 1 base to trimming and J lost 0 bases, with 7 bases between them. As DNA, the CDR3 is TGTGCCAGCAGCCAAGGTCCCCTCTCTGGAAACACCATATATTTT. The encoded protein is CASSQGPLSGNTIYF.

The chain combines TRBV27 with TRBJ1-1, with 10 bases fitting TRBD1. The CDR3 has 20 amino acids. Germline assignment: CDR1 MNHEY and CDR2 SMNVEV (reference sequence). V trimming: 6 bases; J trimming: 0 bases; junction bases outside the gene matches: 19. Here the CDR3 DNA reads TGTGCCAGCAGCCTCCGAGCCCGGGACAGGGGTTTTATAATGAACACTGAAGCTTTCTTT. Translating it yields CASSLRARDRGFIMNTEAFF.

The chain combines TRBV3-1 (or the pseudogene TRBV3-2) with TRBJ2-3; TRBD2 might be the D (6 bases). Germline values: CDR1 LGHDT, CDR2 YNNKEL (reference sequence). The CDR3 is 14 amino acids. V gave up 0 bases and J gave up 8 bases, with 12 bases separating them. The CDR3 DNA is TGTGCCAGCAGCCAAGAAGGGACTTCCGGTACGCAGTATTTT. This sequence encodes CASSQEGTSGTQYF.

The chain recombines TRBV5-6 with TRBJ2-2; TRBD1 might be the D (6 bases). V lost 1 base to trimming and J lost 6 bases, with 13 bases between them. The CDR3 is 15 amino acids. CDR1 and CDR2 (germline): SGHDT, YYEEEE. The CDR3 loop is CASSLLGRGSGELFF. CDR3 nucleotides: TGTGCCAGCAGCTTGCTGGGCAGGGGATCCGGGGAGCTGTTTTTT.

The CDR3, as DNA: TGTGCCAGCAGCTTAAAGGGTCCTAACTATGGCTACACCTTC. Its translation: CASSLKGPNYGYTF. The V call is TRBV11-2, the J call TRBJ1-2; no clear D gene. CDR1 is SGHAT, CDR2 FQNNGV, per germline. Trimming cost V 2 bases and J 0 bases, with 7 bases left between them. This CDR3 is built from 14 residues.

This chain joins TRBV27 and TRBJ2-7, with 13 nucleotides matching TRBD2. The germline CDR1 and CDR2 sequences are MNHEY and SMNVEV (reference sequence). This CDR3 region has 15 residues. V trimming: 6 bases; J trimming: 5 bases; junction bases outside the gene matches: 7. CDR3 in amino acids: CASSPRLAGGDEQYF. The DNA of the CDR3 is TGTGCCAGCAGCCCACGACTAGCGGGAGGTGACGAGCAGTACTTC.